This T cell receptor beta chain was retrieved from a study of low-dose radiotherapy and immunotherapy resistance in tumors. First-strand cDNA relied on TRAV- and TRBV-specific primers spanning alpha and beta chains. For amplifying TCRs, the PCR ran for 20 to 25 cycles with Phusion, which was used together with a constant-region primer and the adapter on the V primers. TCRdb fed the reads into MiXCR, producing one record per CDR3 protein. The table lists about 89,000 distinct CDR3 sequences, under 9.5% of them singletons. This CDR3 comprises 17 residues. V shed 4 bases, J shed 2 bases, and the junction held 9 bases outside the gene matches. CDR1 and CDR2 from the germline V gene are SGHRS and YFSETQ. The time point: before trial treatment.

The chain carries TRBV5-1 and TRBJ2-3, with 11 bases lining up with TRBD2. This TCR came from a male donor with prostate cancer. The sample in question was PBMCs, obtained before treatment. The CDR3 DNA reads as TGCGCCAGCAGCCGCCTCACTAGCGGGAGTGACACAGATACGCAGTATTTT. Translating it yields CASSRLTSGSDTDTQYF.